This TCR beta chain comes out of a study of T cell responses to AZD1222 COVID-19 vaccine. CDR1 LNHNV and CDR2 YYDKDF come from the germline V gene (reference sequence). The junction had 5 bases not matched to a gene; V was cut back by 0 bases and J by 4 bases. This CDR3 is 16 amino acids long. Clones were sequenced by immunoSEQ multiplex PCR, and TCRdb holds only the in-frame ones, with some missing. The sample has under 150,000 clones, 91% seen once. This clone was found a few times. The chain carries TRBV15 and TRBJ1-5, with 8 bases that match TRBD1. The source is an adult in good health. The sample in question was peripheral blood, obtained on day 0 of AZD1222 vaccination. The CDR3 sequence: CATSRDPRTGNQPQHF. The CDR3 DNA sequence: TGTGCCACCAGCAGAGATCCACGGACAGGGAATCAGCCCCAGCATTTT. The full variable domain, with the rest looked up from reference TRBV15 and TRBJ1-5, is DAMVIQNPRYQVTQFGKPVTLSCSQTLNHNVMYWYQQKSSQAPKLLFHYYDKDFNNEADTPDNFQSRRPNTSFCFLDIRSPGLGDTAMYLCATSRDPRTGNQPQHFGDGTRLSIL.